Here is one TCR beta chain with its context. The entry originates in a study of graft-versus-host responses after intestinal transplantation. Study background: After anti-thymocyte globulin induction, recipients took tacrolimus and steroids for around three years.

Some clones are missing from TCRdb's copy, which holds only in-frame ones; the method was immunoSEQ multiplex PCR. The sample consists of about 40,000 clones, about 90% of them appearing once. The TCR sequence derives from a human patient who received an intestinal transplant, so some T cells may come from the graft donor. The source material was PBMCs, sampled around 43 weeks after intestinal transplant.

CDR3 in amino acids: CASSFPDRVNTEAFF. Here the CDR3 DNA reads TGCGCCAGCAGCTTCCCGGACAGGGTGAACACTGAAGCTTTCTTT. The V gene is TRBV5-1, the J gene TRBJ1-1; 8 bases are shared with TRBD1. This CDR3 contains 15 residues. CDR1 and CDR2 (germline): SGHRS, YFSETQ. Trimming took 2 bases from V and 0 from J; bases not matched to a gene: 3.